The 3 T cell receptor beta chains below come from one sample, sequenced in a study of OX40 agonist ivuxolimab in advanced cancers. TCRdb's table, derived via immunoSEQ multiplex PCR, lists solely in-frame clones and lacks some. The sample has some 62,000 clones, 84% seen once. Here the sequenced sample was CD4+ or CD8+ T cells sorted from blood, taken in a trial of the OX40 agonist ivuxolimab. The receptors shown here come from an adult with an advanced solid tumor such as melanoma, head and neck, liver or kidney cancer.

The chain combines TRBV4-1 with TRBJ1-2; D gene ambiguous. Between the trimmed V and J ends, which lost 3 bases and 0 bases, there was a span of 14 bases. The CDR3 has 16 residues. CDR1 MGHRA and CDR2 YSYEKL come from the germline V gene. The CDR3 DNA reads as TGCGCCAGCAGCCACGTAGGACGACTAGCTAACTATGGCTACACCTTC. It encodes CASSHVGRLANYGYTF.

The rearrangement joins TRBV5-6 to TRBJ2-1; weak D call: TRBD2 (6 bases). This CDR3 has 14 amino acids. The V end was cut by 4 bases, the J end by 3 bases, with 11 bases between. Germline values: CDR1 SGHDT, CDR2 YYEEEE. This chain's CDR3 is CASSTDYRYNEQFF. CDR3 bases: TGTGCCAGCAGCACGGACTACCGCTACAATGAGCAGTTCTTC. Based on the CDR3 plus reference TRBV5-6 and TRBJ2-1, the full variable domain is DAGVTQSPTHLIKTRGQQVTLRCSPKSGHDTVSWYQQALGQGPQFIFQYYEEEERQRGNFPDRFSGHQFPNYSSELNVNALLLGDSALYLCASSTDYRYNEQFFGPGTRLTVL.

V usage is TRBV5-4 and J usage is TRBJ2-5, with TRBD1 matching 10 bases. Germline CDR1 SGHNT, CDR2 YYREEE (reference sequence). J was trimmed by 5 bases and V by 7 bases; bases with no gene match: 8. This CDR3 has 14 residues. In nucleotides, the CDR3 is TGTGCCAGCGCGGGAAGACAGGGGGCTGAGACCCAGTACTTC. Translation: CASAGRQGAETQYF.